Below, 8 T cell receptor beta chains from the same sample are listed, as sequenced in a study of T cell responses to AZD1222 COVID-19 vaccine. Libraries were prepared by immunoSEQ multiplex PCR; TCRdb keeps only in-frame clonotypes and omits some of them. The sample carries about 130,000 clones, more than 75% recorded once. The specimen comprised peripheral blood, sampled on day 0 of AZD1222 vaccination. Receptors were obtained from an adult in good health.

The chain recombines TRBV9 with TRBJ1-3, with 8 bases matching TRBD1. The germline V gene encodes CDR1 SGDLS and CDR2 YYNGEE. V shed 2 bases and J 4 bases; nucleotides not matched to a gene: 2. CDR3 size: 14 residues. CDR3 sequence (DNA): TGTGCCAGCAGCGTTAGGGACAGGGGAAACACCATATATTTT. Amino acid sequence: CASSVRDRGNTIYF.

The chain recombines TRBV18 with TRBJ1-1; D gene ambiguous. The CDR3 runs 13 residues. The V end lost 3 bases, the J end lost 5 bases, and 10 bases lay between the germline ends. The germline CDR1 and CDR2 sequences are KGHSH and LQKENI. The CDR3 loop reads CASSPRLETEAFF. For the CDR3, the DNA is TGTGCCAGCTCACCGCGCTTGGAAACTGAAGCTTTCTTT.

V usage is TRBV15 and J usage is TRBJ1-4; no reliable D call. Germline lookup yields CDR1 LNHNV and CDR2 YYDKDF (reference sequence). This CDR3 comprises 15 residues. V lost 0 bases, J lost 3 bases, and 8 bases lay in between. The CDR3 here is CATSRDWVSNEKLFF. As DNA, the CDR3 is TGTGCCACCAGCAGAGATTGGGTCTCTAATGAAAAACTGTTTTTT.

The chain recombines TRBV3-1 (or the pseudogene TRBV3-2) with TRBJ2-2, with D possibly being TRBD1 or TRBD2 (6 bases each). Trimming removed 1 base from V and 7 bases from J, with 19 bases in between. The length of the CDR3 is 17 residues. The germline gives CDR1 LGHDT, CDR2 YNNKEL (reference sequence). CDR3 sequence reads: CASSQVVPGGRGGELFF. CDR3 DNA: TGTGCCAGCAGCCAAGTAGTTCCCGGGGGCCGGGGCGGGGAGCTGTTTTTT.

V usage is TRBV28 and J usage is TRBJ1-5; D ambiguous. Germline CDR1 is MDHEN and CDR2 is SYDVKM. Trimming shortened V by 5 bases and J by 4 bases, and 3 bases separated the two germline ends. The CDR3 has 11 residues. The chain's CDR3 is CASSTNQPQHF. CDR3 bases: TGTGCCAGCAGTACAAATCAGCCCCAGCATTTT.

The J gene is TRBJ2-2, the V gene TRBV18, with D perhaps TRBD1 (5 bases). Trimming cost V 3 bases and J 3 bases, with 11 bases left between them. The CDR3 is 15 residues long. Germline loops: CDR1 KGHSH, CDR2 LQKENI. This chain's CDR3 is CASSPQGSDTGELFF. The CDR3, as DNA: TGTGCCAGCTCACCCCAGGGATCAGACACCGGGGAGCTGTTTTTT.

The chain links TRBV3-1 (or the pseudogene TRBV3-2) to TRBJ2-1, with 8 bases that match TRBD1. V was pared by 4 bases and J by 6 bases, with 11 bases of the junction left unmatched. The CDR3 covers 16 residues. Germline lookup yields CDR1 LGHDT and CDR2 YNNKEL (reference sequence). In nucleotides, the CDR3 is TGTGCCAGCAGCCTAGTACAGGGGGGCATCGGCAATGAGCAGTTCTTC. Its protein product is CASSLVQGGIGNEQFF.

The chain uses TRBV5-5 and TRBJ1-2; the match to TRBD1 covers 7 bases. The CDR3 has 15 residues. Looked up from germline, CDR1 is SGHKS and CDR2 is YYEKEE (reference sequence). With 5 bases clipped from V and 2 bases from J, the junction kept 9 bases outside the gene matches. Here the CDR3 DNA reads TGTGCCAGCAGGGCGGGACAGTCGAAAAACTATGGCTACACCTTC. It translates to CASRAGQSKNYGYTF.